The present T cell receptor (beta chain) was sequenced within a study of blood T cell repertoires in COVID-19. Study-wide background: T cells, B-cell-depleted T cells, or PBMCs provided the cDNA or gDNA that served as material.

During active infection, Seattle patients enrolled and were then monitored through disease. The CDR3 runs to 15 residues. The V and J ends lost 0 bases and 2 bases, in that order; junction bases with no gene match: 2. Germline V gene data show CDR1 as KGHSH and CDR2 as LQKENI. The assay was immunoSEQ multiplex PCR, and TCRdb's table has in-frame clones only and misses some. The data contain 270,000 or so clones, about 90% of them seen just once; the ten biggest clones take up under 2.5%. The sequence derives from a woman in her sixties or seventies with COVID-19, enrolled during active disease. The J gene is TRBJ2-7, the V gene TRBV18; TRBD1 matches 9 bases. Sequenced input: peripheral blood. CDR3 sequence reads: CASSPPGQGPYEQYF. For the CDR3, the DNA is TGTGCCAGCTCACCACCGGGACAGGGCCCCTACGAGCAGTACTTC.